The rows below give T cell receptor beta chains drawn from one sample of a study of PD-1 blockade in classical Hodgkin lymphoma. Produced via immunoSEQ multiplex PCR; TCRdb's table is partial and in-frame only. The table lists under 13,000 clones, around 70% of them singletons. The specimen comprised CD4+ T cells from blood, sampled before the fourth cycle of nivolumab. Every receptor here comes from a human donor with classical Hodgkin lymphoma. The CDR3 runs from the conserved cysteine through the conserved F or W. D genes are given only for firm matches. Expanded clones are given a class, and other clones once, few, many or no size at all.

d_gene,j_gene,v_gene,abundance,CDR3nt,CDR3aa
NA,TRBJ2-2,TRBV13,NA,TGTGCCAGCAGCTTACAAACGGGAAGGGGCACCGGGGAGCTGTTTTTT,CASSLQTGRGTGELFF
NA,TRBJ1-2,TRBV6-1,NA,TGTGCCAGCAGTGAGGGACGGTCTTTATATGGCTACACCTTC,CASSEGRSLYGYTF
NA,TRBJ2-1,TRBV9,NA,TGTGCCAACCCGGGACGGCCCAATGAGCAGTTCTTC,CANPGRPNEQFF
TRBD1,TRBJ1-1,TRBV2,NA,TGTGCCAGCACCGGTCCCGGGACAGGAGCTGAAGCTTTCTTT,CASTGPGTGAEAFF
NA,TRBJ2-7,TRBV18,NA,TGTGCCAGCTCACTAGCCCAGGGATCCTACGAGCAGTACTTC,CASSLAQGSYEQYF
NA,TRBJ1-1,TRBV6-5,once,TGTGCCAGCAAGGACACCGTGAACACTGAAGCTTTCTTT,CASKDTVNTEAFF
NA,TRBJ1-1,TRBV18,NA,TGTGCCAGCTCACCAGGGCAGATTTTTATGTCGAATACTGAAGCTTTCTTT,CASSPGQIFMSNTEAFF
NA,TRBJ1-2,TRBV4-1,NA,TGCGCCAGCAGCCCACAGGAGGGGAAGGATGGCTACACCTTC,CASSPQEGKDGYTF
NA,TRBJ2-5,TRBV20-1,NA,TGCAGTGAATGGGCGGGGAAGACCCAGTACTTC,CSEWAGKTQYF
NA,TRBJ1-1,TRBV27,NA,TGTGCCAGCAGTTTATTGGGAATTTCTGAAGCTTTCTTT,CASSLLGISEAFF
TRBD2,TRBJ2-5,TRBV5-1,NA,TGCGCCAGCAGCTTGGGGCAATCGGGAGGAAGTGAGACCCAGTACTTC,CASSLGQSGGSETQYF
NA,TRBJ2-7,TRBV18,NA,TGTGCCAGCTCACCCCCCTCGGACGAGCAGTACTTC,CASSPPSDEQYF
NA,TRBJ1-1,TRBV19,NA,TGTGCCAGTAGTAGACCGGGGGTCACGAACACTGAAGCTTTCTTT,CASSRPGVTNTEAFF
TRBD1,TRBJ2-5,TRBV30,NA,TGTGCCTGGAGTATGGACAGGGTTGAGACCCAGTACTTC,CAWSMDRVETQYF
TRBD2,TRBJ2-5,TRBV28,NA,TGTGCCAGCACCCGGGGCCGGACTAGCGGGAGTGGTGAGACCCAGTACTTC,CASTRGRTSGSGETQYF
NA,TRBJ2-3,TRBV6-5,NA,TGTGCCAGCAGTTCCCGCAATCGGGCCACAGATACGCAGTATTTT,CASSSRNRATDTQYF
TRBD2,TRBJ2-7,TRBV7-2,NA,TGTGCCAGCAGTTCGACCGGGACTAGCAACGAGCAGTACTTC,CASSSTGTSNEQYF
TRBD1,TRBJ1-1,TRBV2,NA,TGTGCCAGCAGTCACCAGGGACAGGGGTTGGCGAACACTGAAGCTTTCTTT,CASSHQGQGLANTEAFF
TRBD2,TRBJ2-7,TRBV7-4,NA,TGTGCCAGCAGCTCTTCTAGCGGGTACGAGCAGTACTTC,CASSSSSGYEQYF
NA,TRBJ1-4,TRBV9,NA,TGTGCCAGCAGCGTAGAGGGCCAAAGGAGGGAAAAACTGTTTTTT,CASSVEGQRREKLFF
TRBD1,TRBJ1-4,TRBV27,NA,TGTGCCAGCAGCCTCCAGGGACAGAATGAAAAACTGTTTTTT,CASSLQGQNEKLFF
NA,TRBJ2-5,TRBV5-1,NA,TGCGCCAGCAGCGGGGGGGGCTGGGAGACCCAGTACTTC,CASSGGGWETQYF
NA,TRBJ2-7,TRBV11-3,NA,TGTGCCAGCAGCTTAGACCACGGCTACGAGCAGTACTTC,CASSLDHGYEQYF
NA,TRBJ1-2,TRBV28,NA,TGTGCCAGCAGTTTATTACCCCCCGGGGACGAAAACTATGGCTACACCTTC,CASSLLPPGDENYGYTF
NA,TRBJ1-2,TRBV27,NA,TGTGCCAGCAGTTTCACAGCTAACTATGGCTACACCTTC,CASSFTANYGYTF
NA,TRBJ2-6,TRBV27,NA,TGTGCCAGCAGTCAGGGCTCTGGGGCCAACGTCCTGACTTTC,CASSQGSGANVLTF
NA,TRBJ1-1,TRBV5-1,NA,TGCGCCAGCAGCCCGACAGGGAACACTGAAGCTTTCTTT,CASSPTGNTEAFF
TRBD1,TRBJ1-2,TRBV4-2,NA,TGTGCCAGCAGCCAAACCGGGACAGCGGTGGATTACACCTTC,CASSQTGTAVDYTF
NA,TRBJ2-5,TRBV28,NA,TGTGCCAGCAGCCATCAACTACAGGGAGAGAGGGAGACCCAGTACTTC,CASSHQLQGERETQYF
NA,TRBJ2-3,TRBV5-4,NA,TGTGCCAGCAGCTTGAGGGACCCGAAAGATACGCAGTATTTT,CASSLRDPKDTQYF
TRBD1,TRBJ2-7,TRBV28,few,TGTGCCAGCAGGAGCGGGGACAGGGCCTACGAGCAGTACTTC,CASRSGDRAYEQYF
NA,TRBJ2-7,TRBV27,NA,TGTGCCAGCAGTTCGGGGGGCAGGCGGGGCGAGCAGTACTTC,CASSSGGRRGEQYF
TRBD2,TRBJ2-5,TRBV5-1,NA,TGCGCCAGCAATAGGGGAGGGGCGAACCAAGAGACCCAGTACTTC,CASNRGGANQETQYF